This T cell receptor (beta chain) was sequenced during a study of beta chain features in type 1 diabetes. Regarding this clone: No antigen is known for it.

Between the trimmed V and J ends, which lost 4 bases and 4 bases, there was a span of 19 bases. This CDR3 has 16 amino acids. From germline, CDR1 is SGHNT and CDR2 YYREEE (reference sequence). The single heparinised draw taken from each donor contained roughly 100 mL of blood on average. General observations from the study: For type 1 diabetes patients, VDJ junctions showed fewer insertions and more deletions. TCRB repertoires of naive, central memory and Treg cells appeared more similar among patients than among healthy donors. Whether HLA type influences TCRB rearrangement remained unresolved here.

The authors reverse transcribed all of the isolated RNA, so sequencing captured expressed TCRB transcripts. The method was immunoSEQ multiplex PCR; TCRdb's version includes in-frame clones alone and lacks a portion of them. The sample shows about 210,000 clones, roughly 10% of them seen only once. The sequencing input was central memory CD4+ T cells from blood. The TCR was taken from a man between 18 and 29 years old in good health. This chain uses TRBV5-4 with TRBJ2-3; tentatively, D is TRBD1 or TRBD2 (7 bases each). The DNA of the CDR3 is TGTGCCAGCAGCGCGAGGGGGCGGGAGAGGGCAGATACGCAGTATTTT. Translation gives CASSARGRERADTQYF.